This T cell receptor beta chain was recorded in a study of beta chain features in type 1 diabetes. In germline, CDR1 is SEHNR, CDR2 FQNEAQ (reference sequence). V lost 5 bases, J lost 7 bases, and 15 bases lay in between. There are 13 residues in the CDR3. cDNA synthesis used the whole RNA isolate, giving expressed TCRB sequences. Clones were sequenced by immunoSEQ multiplex PCR, and TCRdb holds only the in-frame ones, with some missing. This sample has 350,000 to 450,000 clones, with 14% found just once. Markers CD45RO/CCR7/CD25/CD127/CD95/CD27 served to sort CD4+ naive, central memory, regulatory and stem cell-like memory cells.

The TCR sequence derives from a young man in good health. The sample comprised naive CD4+ T cells from blood. This rearrangement joins TRBV7-9 to TRBJ2-7; the D is unclear. The CDR3 loop reads CASSTNALGEQYF. Written as DNA, the CDR3 is TGTGCCAGCAGCACAAATGCGCTGGGGGAGCAGTACTTC. Complete variable domain (other parts from reference TRBV7-9 and TRBJ2-7): DTGVSQNPRHKITKRGQNVTFRCDPISEHNRLYWYRQTLGQGPEFLTYFQNEAQLEKSRLLSDRFSAERPKGSFSTLEIQRTEQGDSAMYLCASSTNALGEQYFGPGTRLTVT.